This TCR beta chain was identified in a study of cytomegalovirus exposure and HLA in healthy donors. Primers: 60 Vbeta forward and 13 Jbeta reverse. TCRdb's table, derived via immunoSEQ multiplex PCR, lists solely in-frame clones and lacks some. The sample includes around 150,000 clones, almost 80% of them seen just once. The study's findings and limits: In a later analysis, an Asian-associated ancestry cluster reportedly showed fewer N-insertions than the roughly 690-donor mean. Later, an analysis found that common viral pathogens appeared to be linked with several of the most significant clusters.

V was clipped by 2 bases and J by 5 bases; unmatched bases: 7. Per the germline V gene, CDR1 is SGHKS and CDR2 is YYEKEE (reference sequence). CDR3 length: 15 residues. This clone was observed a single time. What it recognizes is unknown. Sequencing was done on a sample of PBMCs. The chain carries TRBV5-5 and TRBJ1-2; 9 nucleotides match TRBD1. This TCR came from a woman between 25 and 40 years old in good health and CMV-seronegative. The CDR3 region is CASSLATGGTYGYTF. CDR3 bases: TGTGCCAGCAGCTTAGCCACAGGGGGCACGTATGGCTACACCTTC.